Below, one TCR beta chain is given with its context. The sample belongs to a study of blood T cell repertoires in COVID-19. Study at large: The study drew acute and convalescent COVID-19 samples from the United States, Italy and Spain. Sample material is recorded as cDNA or gDNA derived from T cells, B-cell-depleted T cells, or PBMCs.

The age range of participants was about 18 to 89 years, with residence in some 25 US areas. Source study methods: Scientists estimated how many nucleated cells there were by amplifying reference gene primers. The table came from immunoSEQ multiplex PCR; TCRdb's copy has only in-frame clones and leaves some out. V and J calls plus clone size are reproduced from that table; the DNA served to infer D and trimming. The table shows about 310,000 clones, with about nine tenths occurring only once. The sequence was collected from a woman aged 25 to 39 who had recovered from COVID-19. Sequenced sample: PBMCs or T cells enriched from blood (not recorded which).

The CDR3 sequence: CASSLLLGANTEAFF. In DNA, the CDR3 is TGTGCCAGCAGTCTCCTGCTGGGGGCCAACACTGAAGCTTTCTTT. The chain employs TRBV6-5 and TRBJ1-1; D may be TRBD1 (6 bases). Trimming stripped 5 bases from V and 2 bases from J, with 15 bases between. CDR1 MNHEY and CDR2 SVGAGI come from the germline V gene. CDR3 size: 15 residues.